The 21 T cell receptor beta chains below come from one sample, sequenced in a study of cytomegalovirus exposure and HLA in healthy donors. Generated by immunoSEQ multiplex PCR, the TCRdb table keeps only in-frame clones and is missing some. The repertoire holds 260,000 or so clones, with about nine tenths as singletons. Sequencing used PBMCs. These receptors all stem from a woman in her twenties or thirties in good health and CMV-seronegative.

This clone was observed a handful of times. The rearrangement links TRBV7-2 to TRBJ2-7, with D possibly being TRBD1 or TRBD2 (5 bases each). The germline V and J ends were trimmed by 1 base and 6 bases, with 13 bases remaining between them. This CDR3 comprises 14 residues. Germline V gene lookup returns CDR1 SGHTA and CDR2 FQGNSA. The CDR3 loop is CASSLDPGGGEQYF. The CDR3 DNA sequence: TGTGCCAGCAGCTTAGACCCGGGTGGGGGCGAGCAGTACTTC. The full variable domain, completed using reference TRBV7-2 and TRBJ2-7, is GAGVSQSPSNKVTEKGKDVELRCDPISGHTALYWYRQSLGQGLEFLIYFQGNSAPDKSGLPSDRFSAERTGGSVSTLTIQRTQQEDSAVYLCASSLDPGGGEQYFGPGTRLTVT.

The CDR3 loop is CASSLDQTTYEQYF. The CDR3 DNA follows: TGTGCCAGCAGCTTGGATCAGACGACCTACGAGCAGTACTTC. The chain couples TRBV7-2 to TRBJ2-7, with D hard to call. Germline lookup yields CDR1 SGHTA and CDR2 FQGNSA. Trimming took 3 bases from V and 2 from J, leaving 11 bases between them. The CDR3 is 14 amino acids. Looking up the rest from reference TRBV7-2 and TRBJ2-7 gives the full variable domain: GAGVSQSPSNKVTEKGKDVELRCDPISGHTALYWYRQSLGQGLEFLIYFQGNSAPDKSGLPSDRFSAERTGGSVSTLTIQRTQQEDSAVYLCASSLDQTTYEQYFGPGTRLTVT.

Many counts were recorded for this clone. This rearrangement joins TRBV6-1 to TRBJ2-1; D call uncertain. V was shortened by 8 bases and J by 6 bases, with 20 bases between the two germline ends. Germline-derived CDR1 and CDR2 are MNHNS and SASEGT. CDR3 length equals 15 residues. In DNA, the CDR3 is TGTGCCAGCGTCGGGTTTTCGGGCTGGCCCAATGAGCAGTTCTTC. Translating it yields CASVGFSGWPNEQFF.

The V call is TRBV7-2, the J call TRBJ1-5; D possibly corresponds to TRBD1 (6 bases). Germline values: CDR1 SGHTA, CDR2 FQGNSA. V shed 1 base and J shed 0 bases, with 10 bases lying between them. The CDR3 is 16 amino acids. This CDR3 is CASSLDVRGSNQPQHF. The CDR3 DNA follows: TGTGCCAGCAGCTTAGATGTCAGGGGTAGCAATCAGCCCCAGCATTTT.

The chain carries TRBV27 and TRBJ1-1; no clear D gene. Trimming removed 8 bases at V and 7 bases at J, with 11 bases between. The CDR3 spans 11 residues. Germline V gene lookup returns CDR1 MNHEY and CDR2 SMNVEV (reference sequence). The CDR3 reads CASPGLIEAFF. The CDR3 coding sequence is TGTGCCAGCCCCGGCCTTATTGAAGCTTTCTTT.

This chain joins TRBV28 and TRBJ1-1; D not resolved. The germline V gene encodes CDR1 MDHEN and CDR2 SYDVKM. The CDR3 consists of 14 residues. The V gene lost 6 bases and the J gene lost 1 base, with 12 bases spanning the gap. The CDR3 protein is CASSLGVQNTEAFF. The CDR3 nucleotides are TGTGCCAGCAGCCTCGGGGTCCAGAACACTGAAGCTTTCTTT.

The rearrangement links TRBV27 to TRBJ1-4; tentative D call: TRBD1 (5 bases). The V gene lost 1 base and the J gene lost 3 bases, with 18 bases spanning the gap. Germline values: CDR1 MNHEY, CDR2 SMNVEV (reference sequence). This CDR3 has 18 amino acids. The CDR3 region is CASSLYSGLQPPNEKLFF. The CDR3 DNA follows: TGTGCCAGCAGTTTATACTCGGGGCTCCAACCACCTAATGAAAAACTGTTTTTT.

This clone was seen only once. The rearrangement uses TRBV4-3 and TRBJ2-5, with a weak D call TRBD2 (5 bases). The ends were cut back, 0 bases at V and 3 bases at J, with 8 bases in the middle. The CDR3 spans 14 residues. Looked up from germline, CDR1 is LGHNA and CDR2 is YSLEER. The CDR3 DNA is TGCGCCAGCAGCCAAGACGAGGGAGAAGAGACCCAGTACTTC. Encoded protein: CASSQDEGEETQYF.

This chain links TRBV6-7 with TRBJ2-4; no reliable D call. TRBV6-7 is an ORF for which the function is uncertain. The CDR3 contains 13 residues. V was shortened by 2 bases and J by 4 bases, with 6 bases between the two germline ends. This CDR3 reads CASSYSQKNIQYF. The CDR3 DNA follows: TGTGCCAGCAGTTACAGCCAGAAAAACATTCAGTACTTC.

CDR3 DNA: TGTGCCAGCAGCAGGCGAGGTGAGACCCAGTACTTC. Residues: CASSRRGETQYF. This sequence joins TRBV6-1 and TRBJ2-5; D is undetermined. V was clipped by 6 bases and J by 5 bases, with 10 bases between them. Germline V lookup: CDR1 MNHNS, CDR2 SASEGT. This CDR3 has 12 amino acids.

Relative to its sample, this clone is medium-sized. The J gene is TRBJ2-1, the V gene TRBV4-3; no clear D gene. CDR3 length equals 13 residues. CDR1 LGHNA and CDR2 YSLEER come from the germline V gene. The V end lost 0 bases, the J end lost 8 bases, and 8 bases lay between the germline ends. This CDR3 is CASSQDSAYEQFF. The CDR3 nucleotides read TGCGCCAGCAGCCAAGATTCAGCATATGAGCAGTTCTTC.

V and J are TRBV7-9 and TRBJ1-2; possibly TRBD1 for D (6 bases). The CDR3 runs to 12 residues. V gave up 6 bases and J gave up 11 bases, with 16 bases separating them. Germline V CDR1 and CDR2: SEHNR, FQNEAQ (reference sequence). The chain's CDR3 is CASRENREVYTF. The CDR3 DNA sequence: TGTGCCAGCAGGGAGAACAGGGAAGTATACACCTTC.

With respect to this clone: The junction shows a germline mismatch at one end, possibly a read error. The CDR3 spells CATSGLRDTSYEQYF. The CDR3 DNA reads TGTGCCACCAGTGGACTCCGGGACACGTCCTACGAGCAGTACTTC. The chain employs TRBV28 and TRBJ2-7; possible D gene TRBD1, 6 bases. Germline V CDR1 and CDR2: MDHEN, SYDVKM. The CDR3 covers 15 residues.

This clone has just one count. The genes are TRBV28 and TRBJ2-1; unclear D gene. The germline V gene encodes CDR1 MDHEN and CDR2 SYDVKM. V was trimmed by 6 bases and J by 0 bases, leaving 12 bases between them. The CDR3 has 15 residues. The CDR3 nucleotides are TGTGCCAGCAGCCACGGAAGTAGCTCCTACAATGAGCAGTTCTTC. Amino acid sequence: CASSHGSSSYNEQFF.

The genes are TRBV30 and TRBJ1-5, with 7 bases fitting TRBD1. Trimming removed 5 bases from V and 2 bases from J; junction bases left unmatched: 0. Germline CDR1 and CDR2: GTSNPN and SVGIG (reference sequence). The CDR3 totals 12 residues. The CDR3 loop reads CAWGQGNQPQHF. CDR3 in DNA: TGTGCCTGGGGACAGGGCAATCAGCCCCAGCATTTT.

The chain uses TRBV5-1 and TRBJ2-5; 10 nucleotides match TRBD2. In germline, CDR1 is SGHRS, CDR2 YFSETQ. Unmatched junction bases numbered 5, after V lost 1 base and J lost 2 bases. This CDR3 has 16 residues. The DNA for the CDR3 is TGCGCCAGCAGCTTGCATCTAGCGGGAGCTCAAGAGACCCAGTACTTC. This encodes CASSLHLAGAQETQYF.

This sequence joins TRBV11-2 and TRBJ2-2; the match to TRBD2 covers 11 bases. This CDR3 comprises 19 residues. The germline CDR1 and CDR2 sequences are SGHAT and FQNNGV. V lost 6 bases and J lost 5; bases outside the gene matches: 17. The CDR3 reads CASRSDSYSGRAVTGELFF. In DNA, the CDR3 is TGTGCCAGCAGAAGCGACTCTTATAGCGGGAGGGCCGTAACCGGGGAGCTGTTTTTT.

The V gene is TRBV13, the J gene TRBJ2-1, with D unresolved. Trimming took 0 bases from V and 10 from J, leaving 7 bases between them. Germline V gene sequence: CDR1 PRHDT, CDR2 FYEKMQ (reference sequence). This CDR3 spans 12 amino acids. The CDR3 nucleotides are TGTGCCAGCAGCTTAGGCCAAACCGAGCAGTTCTTC. This codes for CASSLGQTEQFF.

The genes are TRBV5-1 and TRBJ1-4, with TRBD1 as a possible D gene (5 bases). Germline V CDR1 and CDR2: SGHRS, YFSETQ. The CDR3 runs to 16 residues. The germline V and J ends were trimmed by 0 bases and 0 bases, with 9 bases remaining between them. CDR3 nucleotide sequence: TGCGCCAGCAGCTTGGCCGGACACGCAACTAATGAAAAACTGTTTTTT. Amino acid sequence: CASSLAGHATNEKLFF.

The chain employs TRBV14 and TRBJ2-7, with D unclear. The CDR3 is 13 residues long. Trimming stripped 1 base from V and 3 bases from J, with 7 bases between. CDR1 is SGHDN, CDR2 FVKESK, per germline. The CDR3 DNA reads as TGTGCCAGCAGCCAAGTCTGGAGCTACGAGCAGTACTTC. Translated: CASSQVWSYEQYF.

The chain employs TRBV10-2 and TRBJ1-5; tentative D call: TRBD1 (5 bases). V was trimmed by 4 bases and J by 2 bases, leaving 12 bases between them. CDR3 length: 15 residues. The germline CDR1 and CDR2 sequences are WSHSY and SAAADI. CDR3 DNA: TGCGCCAGCAGTGCTGGGGGGACGGGCAATCAGCCCCAGCATTTT. Residues: CASSAGGTGNQPQHF.